Listed below are T cell receptor beta chains from one sample, sequenced in a study of T cell repertoires in ileal Crohn's disease. The protocol was immunoSEQ multiplex PCR, while the TCRdb copy is restricted to in-frame clones and leaves out a portion. The sample consists of about 12,000 clones, approximately 78% of them appearing once. Sample: ileal tissue. These receptor sequences come from an adult with Crohn's disease. CDR3s include the opening cysteine and the closing phenylalanine or tryptophan. Fields, in order: J gene, D gene, clone size, V gene, CDR3 length, CDR3 DNA, CDR3 protein. D genes are given only for firm matches. Only part of the rows carry a size: once, few, many, or a class if the clone is expanded.

TRBJ1-1,NA,NA,TRBV6-1,14,TGTGCCAGCAGTGAAGTAGGGGAGGGAACTGAAGCTTTCTTT,CASSEVGEGTEAFF
TRBJ1-1,NA,NA,TRBV6-5,15,TGTGCCAGCAGTGCATCGGGGATCGGGAACACTGAAGCTTTCTTT,CASSASGIGNTEAFF
TRBJ1-1,NA,NA,TRBV30,13,TGTGCCTGGAGTGTAATGAGAGACACTGAAGCTTTCTTT,CAWSVMRDTEAFF
TRBJ2-7,NA,NA,TRBV27,13,TGTGCCAGCAGCCCGACTATAAGCGTCGAGCAGTACTTC,CASSPTISVEQYF
TRBJ1-3,NA,NA,TRBV18,16,TGTGCCAGCTCAAACTCCCAGGCCAACTCTGGAAACACCATATATTTT,CASSNSQANSGNTIYF
TRBJ1-6,TRBD1,NA,TRBV5-1,15,TGCGCCAGCAGCGGGCCGACAGGGGAGAATTCACCCCTCCACTTT,CASSGPTGENSPLHF
TRBJ2-7,NA,once,TRBV5-1,15,TGCGCCAGCAGCCTTGTGGGGGCCGGAACCTACGAGCAGTACTTC,CASSLVGAGTYEQYF
TRBJ2-3,NA,NA,TRBV11-3,15,TGTGCCAGCAGCTTAGGGGCACTCAGCACAGATACGCAGTATTTT,CASSLGALSTDTQYF
TRBJ1-2,NA,NA,TRBV6-5,13,TGTGCCAGCAGAACCCCCAGGGGCTATGGCTACACCTTC,CASRTPRGYGYTF
TRBJ2-1,TRBD1,once,TRBV4-1,15,TGCGCCAGCAGCCGGGGGACAGGGCCCTACAATGAGCAGTTCTTC,CASSRGTGPYNEQFF